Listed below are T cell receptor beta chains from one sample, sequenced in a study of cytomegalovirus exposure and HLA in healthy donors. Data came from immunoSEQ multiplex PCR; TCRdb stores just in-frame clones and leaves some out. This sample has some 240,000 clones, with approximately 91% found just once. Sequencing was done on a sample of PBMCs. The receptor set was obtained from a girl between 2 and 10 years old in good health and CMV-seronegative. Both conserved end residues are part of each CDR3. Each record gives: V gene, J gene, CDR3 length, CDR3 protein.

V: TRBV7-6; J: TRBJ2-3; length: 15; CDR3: CASSLFAGGTDTQYF
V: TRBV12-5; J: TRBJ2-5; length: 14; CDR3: CASGPLAGRETQYF
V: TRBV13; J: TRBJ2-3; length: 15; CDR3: CASSSGQLNTDTQYF
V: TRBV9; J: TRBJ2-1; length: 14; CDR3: CASSVVAGEGEQFF
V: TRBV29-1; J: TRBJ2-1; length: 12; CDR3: CSVETGSNEQFF
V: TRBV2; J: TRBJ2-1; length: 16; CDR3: CASSVLRDFGNDEQFF
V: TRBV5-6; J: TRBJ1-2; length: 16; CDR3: CASSYWTGGLLYGYTF
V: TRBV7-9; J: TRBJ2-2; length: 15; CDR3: CASSPWTGDTGELFF
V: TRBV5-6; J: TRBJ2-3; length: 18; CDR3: CASSFLRLAGGGTDTQYF
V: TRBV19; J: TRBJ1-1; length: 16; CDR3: CASSIGTGGENTEAFF
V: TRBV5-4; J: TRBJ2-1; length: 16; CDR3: CASSLYLAGGYNEQFF
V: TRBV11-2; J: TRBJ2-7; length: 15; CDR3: CASSHSSDSAYEQYF
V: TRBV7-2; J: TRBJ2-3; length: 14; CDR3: CASSFGGGTDTQYF
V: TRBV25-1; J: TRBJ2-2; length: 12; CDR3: CASIRETGELFF
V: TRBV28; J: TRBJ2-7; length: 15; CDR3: CASSRTGSGGYEQYF
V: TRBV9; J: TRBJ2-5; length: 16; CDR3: CASSVATVTAQETQYF
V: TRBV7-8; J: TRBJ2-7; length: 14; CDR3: CASSPDSGSYEQYF
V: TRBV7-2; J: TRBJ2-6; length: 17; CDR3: CASSLGGLTSGANVLTF
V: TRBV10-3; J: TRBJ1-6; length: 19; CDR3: CAISESRPARSSYNSPLHF
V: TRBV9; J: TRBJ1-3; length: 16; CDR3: CASSTTGGNSGNTIYF
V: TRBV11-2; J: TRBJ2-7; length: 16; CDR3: CASSPQGGTSSGEQYF
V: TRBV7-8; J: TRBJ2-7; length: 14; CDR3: CASSYGTNTYEQYF
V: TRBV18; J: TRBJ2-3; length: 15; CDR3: CASSPLGGGTDTQYF